The 14 T cell receptor beta chains in this list originate from one sample, sequenced in a study of cytomegalovirus exposure and HLA in healthy donors. PCR involved 60 Vbeta and 13 Jbeta primers. Using immunoSEQ multiplex PCR, the repertoire was profiled, and TCRdb retains in-frame clones only, with some absent. This table holds around 100,000 clones, approximately 66% found once. The sample consisted of PBMCs. The origin of the receptors is a woman between 45 and 60 years old in good health and CMV-seronegative.

This chain joins TRBV7-9 and TRBJ2-7; D unresolved. Germline V CDR1 and CDR2: SEHNR, FQNEAQ (reference sequence). The V and J ends lost 5 bases and 0 bases respectively, with 11 bases between them. The CDR3 sequence is 14 residues long. In DNA, the CDR3 is TGTGCCAGCAGCGCCCCAAGAGACTCCTACGAGCAGTACTTC. This encodes CASSAPRDSYEQYF. Full variable domain (remainder filled in from reference TRBV7-9 and TRBJ2-7): DTGVSQNPRHKITKRGQNVTFRCDPISEHNRLYWYRQTLGQGPEFLTYFQNEAQLEKSRLLSDRFSAERPKGSFSTLEIQRTEQGDSAMYLCASSAPRDSYEQYFGPGTRLTVT.

The rearrangement joins TRBV2 to TRBJ2-5, with D tentatively TRBD2 (7 bases). CDR1 and CDR2 from the germline V gene are SNHLY and FYNNEI. This CDR3 contains 16 residues. Between the trimmed V and J ends, which lost 4 bases and 4 bases, there was a span of 19 bases. As DNA, the CDR3 is TGTGCCAGCAGTGGGCTCGGGCGGGGGCGAGGAGAGACCCAGTACTTC. Translating it yields CASSGLGRGRGETQYF.

This clone occurred once. The chain combines TRBV20-1 with TRBJ1-2; D unclear. V was clipped by 6 bases and J by 5 bases, with 10 bases between them. The V gene's germline CDR1 is DFQATT and CDR2 SNEGSKA (reference sequence). This CDR3 is built from 11 residues. CDR3 sequence reads: CSAKDGYGYTF. The CDR3 DNA sequence: TGCAGTGCAAAAGACGGGTATGGCTACACCTTC.

The chain carries TRBV6-1 and TRBJ1-4; possibly TRBD1 for D (5 bases). Germline CDR1 is MNHNS and CDR2 is SASEGT. Trimming took off 1 base at V and 6 bases at J, with 12 bases between the two ends. This CDR3 spans 15 amino acids. The DNA of the CDR3 is TGTGCCAGCAGTGAAGTCGGCAGGGTTGATGAAAAACTGTTTTTT. Protein: CASSEVGRVDEKLFF.

V is TRBV28 and J is TRBJ2-3; D perhaps matches TRBD1 (5 bases). The germline V and J ends were trimmed by 6 bases and 6 bases, with 13 bases remaining between them. This CDR3 comprises 13 residues. Germline assignment: CDR1 MDHEN and CDR2 SYDVKM. The CDR3 reads CASSRERGDTQYF. DNA of the CDR3: TGTGCCAGCAGCAGGGAACGTGGGGATACGCAGTATTTT.

This chain connects TRBV5-4 to TRBJ2-7, with 11 bases that match TRBD2. The trim removed 4 bases at V and 0 bases at J, leaving 3 bases unmatched. Germline V gives CDR1 SGHNT, CDR2 YYREEE (reference sequence). CDR3 length: 15 amino acids. The CDR3 here is CASSPGLAVSYEQYF. CDR3 nucleotide sequence: TGTGCCAGCAGCCCGGGACTAGCGGTCTCCTACGAGCAGTACTTC.

This sequence joins TRBV29-1 and TRBJ2-5; 11 nucleotides align to TRBD2. J lost 4 bases, V lost 4 bases, and 5 bases had no gene match. The CDR3 is 14 amino acids. CDR1 is SQVTM, CDR2 ANQGSEA, per germline. The CDR3 is CSVGSGRASETQYF. The CDR3 DNA sequence: TGCAGCGTTGGTAGCGGGAGGGCCTCAGAGACCCAGTACTTC.

This clone was detected only a few times. J is TRBJ2-3 and V is TRBV4-1; 9 nucleotides line up with TRBD2. Germline V gene data show CDR1 as MGHRA and CDR2 as YSYEKL. This CDR3 has 20 amino acids. V shed 3 bases and J 0 bases; nucleotides not matched to a gene: 16. CDR3 bases: TGCGCCAGCAGCCAGGGGGGGTTGCTAGCGGGACCCCAAAGCACAGATACGCAGTATTTT. This encodes CASSQGGLLAGPQSTDTQYF.

The chain employs TRBV2 and TRBJ2-3, with no clear D. CDR3 length: 11 amino acids. V gave up 7 bases and J gave up 2 bases, with 4 bases separating them. In germline, CDR1 is SNHLY, CDR2 FYNNEI. The CDR3 DNA sequence: TGTGCCAGCACTTCCACAGATACGCAGTATTTT. It is translated as CASTSTDTQYF. Together with reference TRBV2 and TRBJ2-3, the CDR3 gives the full variable domain: EPEVTQTPSHQVTQMGQEVILRCVPISNHLYFYWYRQILGQKVEFLVSFYNNEISEKSEIFDDQFSVERPDGSNFTLKIRSTKLEDSAMYFCASTSTDTQYFGPGTRLTVL.

The V and J genes are TRBV5-6 and TRBJ2-5; possibly TRBD1 for D (6 bases). Trimming stripped 4 bases from V and 7 bases from J, with 20 bases between. The V gene's germline CDR1 is SGHDT and CDR2 YYEEEE. The CDR3 spans 15 residues. The CDR3 region has the DNA TGTGCCAGCAGCGGGACAAGGGATGACGGGGTGACCCAGTACTTC. Encoded protein: CASSGTRDDGVTQYF.

The chain has TRBV5-8 and TRBJ1-1; D call uncertain. Germline assignment: CDR1 SGHTS and CDR2 YDEGEE. The V and J ends lost 1 base and 0 bases respectively, with 13 bases between them. The CDR3 runs 16 residues. The CDR3 DNA follows: TGTGCCAGCAGCTTGTGGAAAGCGGGCGTGAACACTGAAGCTTTCTTT. It specifies CASSLWKAGVNTEAFF.

This rearrangement joins TRBV27 to TRBJ1-1; perhaps TRBD1 as D (5 bases). The CDR3 runs 15 residues. Trimming pared 7 bases from V and 4 bases from J, leaving 19 bases between. The germline V gene encodes CDR1 MNHEY and CDR2 SMNVEV (reference sequence). The DNA of the CDR3 is TGTGCCAGCAAGCGAACTGGGGCGCTGGGCACTGAAGCTTTCTTT. It encodes CASKRTGALGTEAFF.

This clone was counted between two and nine times. This chain connects TRBV10-2 to TRBJ2-2; 8 bases align to TRBD2. J was trimmed by 6 bases and V by 7 bases; bases with no gene match: 13. This CDR3 is built from 16 residues. The germline V gene encodes CDR1 WSHSY and CDR2 SAAADI. The CDR3 sequence is CASMGASGSPAGELFF. The CDR3 region has the DNA TGCGCCAGCATGGGGGCAAGCGGGAGTCCTGCCGGGGAGCTGTTTTTT.

This clone showed up just a few times. This chain links TRBV10-3 with TRBJ2-1; 7 bases line up with TRBD1. The ends lost 3 bases at V and 2 bases at J; junction bases unmatched: 4. Germline V gives CDR1 ENHRY, CDR2 SYGVKD. The CDR3 extends over 15 amino acids. CDR3 nucleotide sequence: TGTGCCATCAGTGACGGGCAGGGGGCCTACAATGAGCAGTTCTTC. Protein product: CAISDGQGAYNEQFF.